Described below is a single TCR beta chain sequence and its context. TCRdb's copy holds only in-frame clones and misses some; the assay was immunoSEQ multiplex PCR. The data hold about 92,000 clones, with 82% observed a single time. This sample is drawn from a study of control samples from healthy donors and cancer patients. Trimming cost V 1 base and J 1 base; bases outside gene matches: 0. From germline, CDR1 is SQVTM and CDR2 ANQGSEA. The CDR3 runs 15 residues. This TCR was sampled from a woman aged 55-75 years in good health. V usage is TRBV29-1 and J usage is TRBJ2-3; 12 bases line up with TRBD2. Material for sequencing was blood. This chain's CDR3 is CSVEGLAGGTDTQYF. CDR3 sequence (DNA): TGCAGCGTTGAAGGACTAGCGGGGGGCACAGATACGCAGTATTTT.